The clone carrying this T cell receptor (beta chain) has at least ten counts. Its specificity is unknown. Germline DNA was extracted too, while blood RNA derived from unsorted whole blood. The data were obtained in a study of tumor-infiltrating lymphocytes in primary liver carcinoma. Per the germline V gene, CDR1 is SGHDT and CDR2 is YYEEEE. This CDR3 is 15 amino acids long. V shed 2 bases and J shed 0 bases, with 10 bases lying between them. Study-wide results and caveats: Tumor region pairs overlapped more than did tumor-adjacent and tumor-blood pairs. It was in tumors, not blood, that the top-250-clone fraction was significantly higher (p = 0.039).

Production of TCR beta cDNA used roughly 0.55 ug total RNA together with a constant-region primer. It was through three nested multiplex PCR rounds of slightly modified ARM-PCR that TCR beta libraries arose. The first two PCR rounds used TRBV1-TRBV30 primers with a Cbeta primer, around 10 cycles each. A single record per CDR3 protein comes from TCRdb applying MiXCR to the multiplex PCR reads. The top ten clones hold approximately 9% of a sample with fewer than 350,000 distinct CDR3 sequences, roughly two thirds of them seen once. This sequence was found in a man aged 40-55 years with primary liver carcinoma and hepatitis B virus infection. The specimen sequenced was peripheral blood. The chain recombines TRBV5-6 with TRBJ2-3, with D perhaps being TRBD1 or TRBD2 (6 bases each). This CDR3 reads CASSFRGPSTDTQYF. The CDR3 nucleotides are TGTGCCAGCAGCTTCCGGGGGCCTAGCACAGATACGCAGTATTTT.